A single sample is the source of the 26 T cell receptor beta chains below, sequenced in a study of blood T cell repertoires in COVID-19 (dated by TCRdb to 2018 to 2020). The receptor library was made with the immunoSEQ multiplex PCR assay. TCRdb limited this immuneACCESS table to in-frame rearrangements with V and J called. A share of clones is missing; checked studies link under half to unresolved V genes, and the rest is unexplained. The sample yields tens of thousands of clones; around 93% were counted once. The ten largest clones add up to roughly 2.3% of the sample. Specimen: peripheral blood. Every receptor here comes from a human donor with active COVID-19. The donor label of this sample is uncertain.

The chain combines TRBV6-2 or TRBV6-3 with TRBJ2-3; the match to TRBD2 covers 9 bases. Trimming at V came to 2 bases and at J to 5 bases, leaving 5 bases not matched to a gene. Germline V CDR1 and CDR2: MNHEY, SVGEGT. The CDR3 totals 15 residues. The CDR3 reads CASSYGGGAQDTQYF. CDR3 DNA: TGTGCCAGCAGTTACGGCGGGGGGGCACAAGATACGCAGTATTTT.

The chain carries TRBV19 and TRBJ2-7; no clear D. CDR1 and CDR2 from the germline V gene are LNHDA and SQIVND (reference sequence). Trimming stripped 7 bases from V and 5 bases from J, with 12 bases between. CDR3 length equals 12 residues. CDR3 region: CASMAPSDEQYF. For the CDR3, the DNA is TGTGCCAGTATGGCTCCCAGCGACGAGCAGTACTTC.

The V and J genes are TRBV6-2 or TRBV6-3 and TRBJ2-2; TRBD1 aligns across 7 bases. Germline CDR1 and CDR2: MNHEY and SVGEGT. The CDR3 loop spans 16 amino acids. Trimming removed 2 bases from V and 3 bases from J; junction bases left unmatched: 6. The CDR3 spells CASSYRQGEDTGELFF. The CDR3 nucleotides read TGTGCCAGCAGTTACCGGCAGGGGGAAGACACCGGGGAGCTGTTTTTT.

The V and J genes are TRBV5-4 and TRBJ1-2; weak D call: TRBD1 (6 bases). V gave up 0 bases and J gave up 7 bases, with 13 bases separating them. Germline CDR1 is SGHNT and CDR2 is YYREEE (reference sequence). The CDR3 spans 14 residues. DNA of the CDR3: TGTGCCAGCAGCTTGGCCGGGGGGGCGAGTGGCTACACCTTC. As protein: CASSLAGGASGYTF.

This rearrangement joins TRBV24-1 to TRBJ1-5; a weak D match, TRBD1 (6 bases). This CDR3 region has 15 residues. The V end was cut by 0 bases, the J end by 6 bases, with 11 bases between. The germline V gene has CDR1 KGHDR and CDR2 SFDVKD. CDR3 DNA: TGTGCCACCAGTGATTTGGGGGGCGCGGGTCAGCCCCAGCATTTT. The encoded protein is CATSDLGGAGQPQHF.

The chain carries TRBV13 and TRBJ1-2, with 9 bases fitting TRBD1. This CDR3 region has 15 residues. CDR1 PRHDT and CDR2 FYEKMQ come from the germline V gene (reference sequence). The V and J ends lost 4 bases and 4 bases, in that order; junction bases with no gene match: 7. The DNA of the CDR3 is TGTGCCAGCAGCTCCGCCGGGACAGGGACCTATGGCTACACCTTC. Translation gives CASSSAGTGTYGYTF.

J is TRBJ2-6 and V is TRBV19; 7 nucleotides line up with TRBD1. Germline CDR1 is LNHDA and CDR2 is SQIVND (reference sequence). This CDR3 contains 19 residues. The V and J ends lost 1 base and 1 base, in that order; junction bases with no gene match: 10. In nucleotides, the CDR3 is TGTGCCAGTAGTATAGCGACAGGGACGGGCCTGTCTGGGGCCAACGTCCTGACTTTC. This translates into CASSIATGTGLSGANVLTF.

The J gene is TRBJ2-1, the V gene TRBV5-1, with D possibly TRBD1 on 5 matching bases. This CDR3 has 14 amino acids. Trimming pared 5 bases from V and 5 bases from J, leaving 14 bases between. The V gene's germline CDR1 is SGHRS and CDR2 YFSETQ. CDR3 nucleotides: TGCGCCAGCAGGGGGTTGGGGCCACACAATGAGCAGTTCTTC. Translation gives CASRGLGPHNEQFF.

The chain links TRBV29-1 to TRBJ2-5, with D perhaps matching TRBD1 (6 bases). Trimming removed 6 bases at V and 5 bases at J, with 16 bases between. Germline CDR1 is SQVTM and CDR2 is ANQGSEA. The CDR3 is 13 amino acids. The CDR3 reads CSVWGPGYETQYF. The CDR3 bases are TGCAGCGTCTGGGGGCCAGGGTATGAGACCCAGTACTTC.

This chain links TRBV28 with TRBJ2-3, with no clear D. This CDR3 is 15 amino acids long. V dropped 7 bases and J dropped 0 bases, with 14 bases sitting between them. Germline V gives CDR1 MDHEN, CDR2 SYDVKM. Here the CDR3 reads CASIQSETSTDTQYF. CDR3 coding DNA: TGTGCCAGCATTCAAAGCGAGACTAGCACAGATACGCAGTATTTT.

V is TRBV5-1 and J is TRBJ2-3; D gene uncertain. Germline V gives CDR1 SGHRS, CDR2 YFSETQ. This CDR3 contains 14 residues. Trimming stripped 0 bases from V and 6 bases from J, with 11 bases between. This CDR3 is CASSLAPEKDTQYF. CDR3 DNA sequence: TGCGCCAGCAGCTTGGCTCCAGAAAAGGATACGCAGTATTTT.

The sample holds one count of this clone. This chain links TRBV11-2 with TRBJ2-4; perhaps TRBD1 as D (5 bases). The germline V gene encodes CDR1 SGHAT and CDR2 FQNNGV. CDR3 length: 15 residues. V was trimmed by 0 bases and J by 8 bases, leaving 14 bases between them. CDR3 bases: TGTGCCAGCAGCTTAGATGGGCTAGTAGGGGACATTCAGTACTTC. Translating it yields CASSLDGLVGDIQYF. The whole variable domain, filled in from reference TRBV11-2 and TRBJ2-4, reads EAGVAQSPRYKIIEKRQSVAFWCNPISGHATLYWYQQILGQGPKLLIQFQNNGVVDDSQLPKDRFSAERLKGVDSTLKIQPAKLEDSAVYLCASSLDGLVGDIQYFGAGTRLSVL.

CDR3 region: CASSEGYLGTGGSSGANVLTF. The CDR3, as DNA: TGTGCCAGCAGTGAAGGGTATTTGGGGACAGGGGGCTCCTCTGGGGCCAACGTCCTGACTTTC. The chain joins TRBV2 to TRBJ2-6; TRBD1 matches 12 bases. The ends lost 1 base at V and 0 bases at J; junction bases unmatched: 10. Germline lookup yields CDR1 SNHLY and CDR2 FYNNEI. The CDR3 spans 21 residues.

The chain combines TRBV7-3 with TRBJ2-1, with TRBD1 matching 7 bases. The CDR3 extends over 15 amino acids. Germline CDR1 reads SGHTA; CDR2 reads FQGTGA. The V segment lost 5 bases and the J segment 8 bases; nucleotides outside the gene matches: 12. The CDR3 is CASSKGKDRLDEQFF. CDR3 coding DNA: TGTGCCAGCAGCAAGGGGAAGGACAGGCTTGATGAGCAGTTCTTC.

The chain is built from TRBV5-4 and TRBJ2-5; 13 bases agree with TRBD2. The CDR3 is 18 amino acids. Germline assignment: CDR1 SGHNT and CDR2 YYREEE (reference sequence). V trimming: 2 bases; J trimming: 0 bases; junction bases outside the gene matches: 7. In DNA, the CDR3 is TGTGCCAGCAGCTTTCCCCGTGGGACTAGCGGGGACCAAGAGACCCAGTACTTC. Translation: CASSFPRGTSGDQETQYF.

V gene TRBV28 combines with J gene TRBJ1-1; perhaps TRBD1 as D (6 bases). Germline lookup yields CDR1 MDHEN and CDR2 SYDVKM. This CDR3 region has 16 residues. Trimming took 4 bases from V and 0 from J, leaving 15 bases between them. CDR3 bases: TGTGCCAGCAGTTCCACGACCCAGGGGATGAACACTGAAGCTTTCTTT. Its translation: CASSSTTQGMNTEAFF.

This clone was counted once. One end of the junction does not line up with germline, which may come from a read error. The chain recombines TRBV7-9 with TRBJ2-7, with 7 bases identical to TRBD1. CDR1 and CDR2 from the germline V gene are SEHNR and FQNEAQ (reference sequence). The CDR3 spans 15 residues. DNA for the CDR3: TGTGCCAGCAGTTTAGACAGGGACGGGATATACGAGCAGTACTTC. Amino acid sequence: CASSLDRDGIYEQYF. Based on the CDR3 plus reference TRBV7-9 and TRBJ2-7, the full variable domain is DTGVSQNPRHKITKRGQNVTFRCDPISEHNRLYWYRQTLGQGPEFLTYFQNEAQLEKSRLLSDRFSAERPKGSFSTLEIQRTEQGDSAMYLCASSLDRDGIYEQYFGPGTRLTVT.

This clone was seen only a few times. The V gene is TRBV18, the J gene TRBJ1-1; D uncertain. Germline CDR1 and CDR2: KGHSH and LQKENI. V lost 6 bases and J 8 bases, leaving 25 bases between the germline ends. The CDR3 contains 16 residues. The CDR3 region is CASSATSRGQAEEAFF. CDR3 nucleotides: TGTGCCAGCTCCGCTACATCCCGAGGGCAGGCCGAGGAAGCTTTCTTT.

CDR3 bases: TGTGCCAGCAGTACTCGGGATCTAGCCAAAAACATTCAGTACTTC. It specifies CASSTRDLAKNIQYF. The genes are TRBV6-5 and TRBJ2-4; D perhaps matches TRBD2 (5 bases). This CDR3 comprises 15 residues. CDR1 and CDR2 from the germline V gene are MNHEY and SVGAGI. V shed 5 bases and J shed 0 bases, with 11 bases lying between them.

This chain links TRBV3-1 (or the pseudogene TRBV3-2) with TRBJ2-5, with 13 bases lining up with TRBD2. Germline V gene sequence: CDR1 LGHDT, CDR2 YNNKEL (reference sequence). V was pared by 5 bases and J by 1 base, with 4 bases of the junction left unmatched. CDR3 length: 16 residues. The CDR3 DNA reads as TGTGCCAGCAGCTTCCGACTAGCGGGGGGCCAAGAGACCCAGTACTTC. It codes for CASSFRLAGGQETQYF.

V is TRBV6-1 and J is TRBJ2-3; 7 nucleotides match TRBD2. V lost 2 bases and J lost 4; bases outside the gene matches: 3. This CDR3 region has 14 residues. Germline V lookup: CDR1 MNHNS, CDR2 SASEGT. The CDR3 sequence is CASSESGRADTQYF. The CDR3 DNA follows: TGTGCCAGCAGTGAATCGGGGAGGGCAGATACGCAGTATTTT.

This clone has just a few counts. The V and J genes are TRBV9 and TRBJ2-5, with 11 bases lining up with TRBD1. CDR1 is SGDLS, CDR2 YYNGEE, per germline. Trimming cost V 6 bases and J 3 bases; bases outside gene matches: 4. This CDR3 region has 14 residues. For the CDR3, the DNA is TGTGCCAGCAACAGGGGACAGGGGGAAGAGACCCAGTACTTC. Translating gives CASNRGQGEETQYF.

The sample holds a few counts of this clone. The J gene is TRBJ1-6, the V gene TRBV4-2; D gene ambiguous. The CDR3 totals 16 residues. V lost 4 bases, J lost 3 bases, and 13 bases lay in between. The germline gives CDR1 LGHNA, CDR2 YNFKEQ. The CDR3 bases are TGTGCCAGCAGCCGAGAGAGTCCTCTCTATAATTCACCCCTCCACTTT. Amino acids: CASSRESPLYNSPLHF.

The chain carries TRBV7-8 and TRBJ1-1; 7 positions match TRBD1. Trimming took 7 bases from V and 10 from J; bases not matched to a gene: 12. The germline gives CDR1 SGHVS, CDR2 FQNEAQ. The CDR3 has 13 residues. The CDR3 DNA reads TGTGCCAGCATGCGAGACAGGGCGGGAGGAGCTTTCTTT. Its protein is CASMRDRAGGAFF. The whole variable domain, filled in from reference TRBV7-8 and TRBJ1-1, reads GAGVSQSPRYKVAKRGQDVALRCDPISGHVSLFWYQQALGQGPEFLTYFQNEAQLDKSGLPSDRFFAERPEGSVSTLKIQRTQQEDSAVYLCASMRDRAGGAFFGQGTRLTVV.

The chain carries TRBV14 and TRBJ1-2; D gene unclear. The CDR3 is 12 residues long. Per germline, CDR1 SGHDN and CDR2 FVKESK. V was shortened by 3 bases and J by 4 bases, with 6 bases between the two germline ends. DNA for the CDR3: TGTGCCAGCAGCCAGGGCACCTATGGCTACACCTTC. This encodes CASSQGTYGYTF.

A single count supports this clone. The chain employs TRBV3-1 (or the pseudogene TRBV3-2) and TRBJ2-7, with 8 positions matching TRBD2. There are 15 residues in the CDR3. Germline CDR1 reads LGHDT; CDR2 reads YNNKEL (reference sequence). V trimming: 2 bases; J trimming: 6 bases; junction bases outside the gene matches: 9. The CDR3 here is CASSQTGGQEREQYF. CDR3 bases: TGTGCCAGCAGCCAAACGGGGGGGCAAGAACGCGAGCAGTACTTC.